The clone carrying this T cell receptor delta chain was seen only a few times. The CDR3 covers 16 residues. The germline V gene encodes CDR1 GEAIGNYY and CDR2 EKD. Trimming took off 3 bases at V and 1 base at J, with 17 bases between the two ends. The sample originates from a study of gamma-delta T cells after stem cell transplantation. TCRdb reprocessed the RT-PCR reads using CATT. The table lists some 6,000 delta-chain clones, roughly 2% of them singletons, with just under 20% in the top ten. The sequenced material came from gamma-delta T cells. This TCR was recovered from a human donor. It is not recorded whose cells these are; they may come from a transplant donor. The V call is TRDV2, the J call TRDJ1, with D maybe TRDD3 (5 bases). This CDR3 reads CACDAWAQGPTDKLIF. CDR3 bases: TGTGCCTGTGACGCCTGGGCCCAGGGACCCACCGATAAACTCATCTTT.